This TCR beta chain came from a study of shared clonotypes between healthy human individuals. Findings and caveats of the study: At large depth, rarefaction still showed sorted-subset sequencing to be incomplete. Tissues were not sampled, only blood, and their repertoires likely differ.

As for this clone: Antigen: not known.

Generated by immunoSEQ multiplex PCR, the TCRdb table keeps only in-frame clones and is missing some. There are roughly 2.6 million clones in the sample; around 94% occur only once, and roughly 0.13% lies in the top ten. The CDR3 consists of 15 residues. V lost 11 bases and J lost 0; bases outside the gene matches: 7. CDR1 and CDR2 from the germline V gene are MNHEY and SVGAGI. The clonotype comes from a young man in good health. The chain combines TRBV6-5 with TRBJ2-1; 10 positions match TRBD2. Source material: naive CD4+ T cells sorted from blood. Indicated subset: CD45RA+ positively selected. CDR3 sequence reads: CACRTSGSSYNEQFF. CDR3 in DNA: TGTGCCTGCCGGACTAGCGGAAGCTCCTACAATGAGCAGTTCTTC.